Shown below are 13 T cell receptor beta chains from a single sample sequenced in a study of T cell changes during pregnancy in multiple sclerosis. Some clones are missing from TCRdb's copy, which holds only in-frame ones; the method was immunoSEQ multiplex PCR. The sample lists some 30,000 clones, around 90% occurring once. The starting material was CD8+ T cells from peripheral blood mononuclear cells, obtained before pregnancy. Receptors were obtained from a female donor with multiple sclerosis, enrolled in a pregnancy study.

This clone was observed once. This sequence joins TRBV15 and TRBJ2-1, with a tentative D call TRBD2 (6 bases). This CDR3 region has 17 residues. The V and J ends lost 0 bases and 5 bases respectively, with 17 bases between them. Germline assignment: CDR1 LNHNV and CDR2 YYDKDF (reference sequence). CDR3 DNA: TGTGCCACCAGCAGAGATCAAATTAGCGGAATAAACAATGAGCAGTTCTTC. Protein sequence: CATSRDQISGINNEQFF. The full variable domain, in which reference TRBV15 and TRBJ2-1 provide the parts outside the CDR3, is DAMVIQNPRYQVTQFGKPVTLSCSQTLNHNVMYWYQQKSSQAPKLLFHYYDKDFNNEADTPDNFQSRRPNTSFCFLDIRSPGLGDTAMYLCATSRDQISGINNEQFFGPGTRLTVL.

This rearrangement joins TRBV27 to TRBJ1-2, with 10 bases aligning to TRBD1. The CDR3 sequence is 14 residues long. In germline, CDR1 is MNHEY, CDR2 SMNVEV (reference sequence). J lost 8 bases, V lost 6 bases, and 9 bases had no gene match. The CDR3 loop reads CASRGTGELGGYTF. The CDR3 DNA reads as TGTGCCAGCAGAGGGACAGGGGAACTGGGAGGCTACACCTTC.

This rearrangement joins TRBV5-8 to TRBJ2-7; 7 nucleotides agree with TRBD1. V was pared by 6 bases and J by 3 bases, with 9 bases of the junction left unmatched. Germline-derived CDR1 and CDR2 are SGHTS and YDEGEE. CDR3 length: 14 amino acids. Written as DNA, the CDR3 is TGTGCCAGCAACACCGGGGACAGCCACTACGAGCAGTACTTC. Its protein is CASNTGDSHYEQYF.

The chain has TRBV4-1 and TRBJ2-3; tentative D call: TRBD1 (7 bases). From germline, CDR1 is MGHRA and CDR2 YSYEKL. This CDR3 is 19 amino acids long. Trimming pared 1 base from V and 2 bases from J, leaving 22 bases between. This chain's CDR3 is CASSQGGYRGGGTTDTQYF. CDR3 sequence (DNA): TGCGCCAGCAGCCAAGGTGGATACAGGGGAGGAGGTACCACAGATACGCAGTATTTT.

Concerning this clone itself: Different DNA sequences within this sample yield the same CDR3. The V gene is TRBV5-4, the J gene TRBJ1-1; D perhaps matches TRBD1 (6 bases). The V end lost 2 bases, the J end lost 5 bases, and 13 bases lay between the germline ends. CDR1 and CDR2 from the germline V gene are SGHNT and YYREEE (reference sequence). The CDR3 has 14 residues. The CDR3 here is CASSLRGQSTEAFF. CDR3 nucleotides: TGTGCCAGCAGCTTACGCGGACAGAGTACTGAAGCTTTCTTT.

The V and J genes are TRBV13 and TRBJ2-1; 10 bases line up with TRBD1. V shed 5 bases and J 9 bases; nucleotides not matched to a gene: 10. CDR1 PRHDT and CDR2 FYEKMQ come from the germline V gene (reference sequence). The CDR3 length is 15 residues. CDR3 sequence reads: CASSPAGQGTREQFF. The CDR3 bases are TGTGCCAGCAGCCCGGCGGGACAGGGGACCCGTGAGCAGTTCTTC. Full variable domain (remainder filled in from reference TRBV13 and TRBJ2-1): AAGVIQSPRHLIKEKRETATLKCYPIPRHDTVYWYQQGPGQDPQFLISFYEKMQSDKGSIPDRFSAQQFSDYHSELNMSSLELGDSALYFCASSPAGQGTREQFFGPGTRLTVL.

This clone has more than one count but fewer than ten. This rearrangement joins TRBV30 to TRBJ2-2, with TRBD2 identical over 7 bases. Germline V lookup: CDR1 GTSNPN, CDR2 SVGIG (reference sequence). Trimming removed 3 bases from V and 6 bases from J; junction bases left unmatched: 16. This CDR3 contains 17 residues. The CDR3 spells CAWSRRAAGDSSGELFF. The CDR3 DNA sequence: TGTGCCTGGAGCCGCCGCGCGGCGGGAGATTCATCCGGGGAGCTGTTTTTT.

The sample holds a few counts of this clone. This chain connects TRBV6-4 to TRBJ2-3, with D perhaps TRBD1 (6 bases). The CDR3 extends over 14 amino acids. The V end lost 4 bases, the J end lost 1 base, and 9 bases lay between the germline ends. From germline, CDR1 is MRHNA and CDR2 SNTAGT. CDR3 coding DNA: TGTGCCAGCAGTGTAAAGGGGGGCACAGATACGCAGTATTTT. Protein sequence: CASSVKGGTDTQYF.

The rearrangement links TRBV6-5 to TRBJ2-2; D is possibly TRBD2 (5 bases). Trimming took off 0 bases at V and 4 bases at J, with 12 bases between the two ends. The CDR3 loop spans 16 amino acids. Germline CDR1 MNHEY, CDR2 SVGAGI. The CDR3 DNA is TGTGCCAGCAGTTACTCGGTGGGAGAGGTCACCGGGGAGCTGTTTTTT. Residues: CASSYSVGEVTGELFF.

The chain uses TRBV11-3 and TRBJ2-7; D unclear. Between the trimmed V and J ends, which lost 1 base and 1 base, there was a span of 11 bases. CDR1 and CDR2 from the germline V gene are SGHNT and YENEEA. The CDR3 loop spans 15 amino acids. The CDR3 nucleotides read TGTGCCAGCAGCTTAGTTGCCGCGGAATCCTACGAGCAGTACTTC. Translated: CASSLVAAESYEQYF.

This clone is medium-sized within its sample. The chain joins TRBV6-4 to TRBJ1-5; possibly TRBD1 for D (6 bases). Germline CDR1 reads MRHNA; CDR2 reads SNTAGT. The CDR3 is 13 residues long. V was trimmed by 3 bases and J by 4 bases, leaving 7 bases between them. CDR3 protein: CASSEGANQPQHF. DNA for the CDR3: TGTGCCAGCAGTGAGGGGGCAAATCAGCCCCAGCATTTT.

This chain connects TRBV13 to TRBJ1-2; 7 positions agree with TRBD1. The CDR3 has 14 amino acids. V lost 5 bases and J lost 5; bases outside the gene matches: 8. Germline CDR1 reads PRHDT; CDR2 reads FYEKMQ (reference sequence). CDR3 in DNA: TGTGCCAGCAGCGCGAGGGGACAGAGATATGGCTACACCTTC. Its translation is CASSARGQRYGYTF.

This chain joins TRBV5-6 and TRBJ1-1; 8 nucleotides match TRBD1. Germline assignment: CDR1 SGHDT and CDR2 YYEEEE. Unmatched junction bases numbered 2, after V lost 3 bases and J lost 1 base. This CDR3 region has 14 residues. CDR3 DNA: TGTGCCAGCAGCTACGGACAGGGGAACACTGAAGCTTTCTTT. It encodes CASSYGQGNTEAFF.